The entry that follows covers one T cell receptor beta chain sequence. This sample is drawn from a study of cytomegalovirus exposure and HLA in healthy donors. PCR amplification relied on 60 Vbeta primers (plus 13 Jbeta primers). The repertoire was sequenced with immunoSEQ multiplex PCR; TCRdb's copy has only in-frame clones and lacks some. The sample records about 210,000 clones, over 80% being singletons. The CDR3 is made up of 17 amino acids. This TCR derives from a man aged 35-49 years in good health and CMV-seropositive. This chain connects TRBV21-1 to TRBJ2-3; the table calls TRBD2, which could not be checked here. TRBV21-1 is deemed a pseudogene. Sequencing used PBMCs. The chain's CDR3 is CASRRSPGGLTTDTQYF. In DNA form, the CDR3 reads TGTGCCAGCAGGAGAAGTCCCGGGGGGCTGACCACAGATACGCAGTATTTT.